This entry lists 7 T cell receptor beta chains sequenced from one sample in a study of patients and donors after allogeneic stem cell transplantation. From the RT-PCR reads, TCRdb called clonotypes with MiXCR, one entry per CDR3 protein. The sample holds over 150,000 distinct CDR3 sequences; around 30% are singletons and the top ten take around 3.2%. Sequencing was performed on blood, either unsorted or a sorted T cell fraction (not recorded which). These receptors came from a human donor who was either an allogeneic HSCT recipient or a stem cell or donor lymphocyte infusion donor (not recorded which). It is not recorded whose cells these are; they may come from a transplant donor.

This clonotype was recorded a few times. J is TRBJ2-1 and V is TRBV14, with 7 bases matching TRBD1. The CDR3 runs 17 residues. Unmatched junction bases numbered 15, after V lost 4 bases and J lost 6 bases. The germline V gene encodes CDR1 SGHDN and CDR2 FVKESK. CDR3 nucleotides: TGTGCCAGCAGCCTGATAGGCAGGGGGAAGATTGGCAATGAGCAGTTCTTC. Amino acid sequence: CASSLIGRGKIGNEQFF. The full variable domain, completed using reference TRBV14 and TRBJ2-1, is EAGVTQFPSHSVIEKGQTVTLRCDPISGHDNLYWYRRVMGKEIKFLLHFVKESKQDESGMPNNRFLAERTGGTYSTLKVQPAELEDSGVYFCASSLIGRGKIGNEQFFGPGTRLTVL.

The chain links TRBV7-9 to TRBJ2-5; no clear D. The germline CDR1 and CDR2 sequences are SEHNR and FQNEAQ (reference sequence). CDR3 length: 14 residues. V was trimmed by 2 bases and J by 5 bases, leaving 12 bases between them. This CDR3 reads CASSLSMGRETQYF. CDR3 nucleotides: TGTGCCAGCAGCTTATCTATGGGCCGGGAGACCCAGTACTTC. Based on the CDR3 plus reference TRBV7-9 and TRBJ2-5, the full variable domain is DTGVSQNPRHKITKRGQNVTFRCDPISEHNRLYWYRQTLGQGPEFLTYFQNEAQLEKSRLLSDRFSAERPKGSFSTLEIQRTEQGDSAMYLCASSLSMGRETQYFGPGTRLLVL.

The rearrangement links TRBV6-2 or TRBV6-3 to TRBJ2-3, with no clear D. Trimming cost V 6 bases and J 2 bases, with 30 bases left between them. This CDR3 has 20 residues. Germline V lookup: CDR1 MNHEY, CDR2 SVGEGT. The CDR3 bases are TGTGCCAGCAGACCGATACAGCCAGAGGTGGGAACTCCCAACACAGATACGCAGTATTTT. Translated: CASRPIQPEVGTPNTDTQYF.

This chain uses TRBV28 with TRBJ2-1, with a weak D call TRBD2 (5 bases). The CDR3 runs 11 residues. The germline gives CDR1 MDHEN, CDR2 SYDVKM. Trimming cost V 11 bases and J 8 bases, with 13 bases left between them. CDR3 coding DNA: TGTGCCTGCGGGCTTGGGGATGAGCAGTTCTTC. Its protein is CACGLGDEQFF. Full variable domain (rest looked up from reference TRBV28 and TRBJ2-1): DVKVTQSSRYLVKRTGEKVFLECVQDMDHENMFWYRQDPGLGLRLIYFSYDVKMKEKGDIPEGYSVSREKKERFSLILESASTNQTSMYLCACGLGDEQFFGPGTRLTVL.

In its sample, this clonotype was seen many times. The genes are TRBV20-1 and TRBJ1-2; D might be TRBD1 (5 bases). Trimming removed 3 bases from V and 4 bases from J, with 12 bases in between. The CDR3 spans 13 residues. CDR1 DFQATT and CDR2 SNEGSKA come from the germline V gene (reference sequence). CDR3 sequence (DNA): TGCAGTGCTAGCTTGGCAGGGAGCTATGGCTACACCTTC. This sequence encodes CSASLAGSYGYTF.

V usage is TRBV24-1 and J usage is TRBJ2-1; 9 nucleotides agree with TRBD2. CDR3 length equals 14 residues. Germline values: CDR1 KGHDR, CDR2 SFDVKD. Trimming cost V 3 bases and J 14 bases; bases outside gene matches: 10. The CDR3 DNA reads as TGTGCCACCAGTGATCGGTTAGCGGGAGAAGGCGAGTTCTTC. Translated, it gives CATSDRLAGEGEFF.

The chain couples TRBV11-3 to TRBJ2-3; 9 bases are shared with TRBD2. V was pared by 4 bases and J by 2 bases, with 4 bases of the junction left unmatched. CDR1 is SGHNT, CDR2 YENEEA, per germline. There are 15 residues in the CDR3. CDR3 protein: CASSSRTSATDTQYF. DNA for the CDR3: TGTGCCAGCAGCTCACGGACTAGCGCCACAGATACGCAGTATTTT.